This is a list of T cell receptor beta chains from one sample in a study of graft-versus-host responses after intestinal transplantation. Clones were read by immunoSEQ multiplex PCR, and TCRdb kept only the in-frame ones, dropping some. The table has over 20,000 clones, roughly 89% seen once. Sequenced material: PBMCs, taken 65 to 70 days after intestinal transplantation. These receptors were collected from a human patient who received an intestinal transplant, so some T cells may come from the graft donor. Both conserved end residues are trimmed from each CDR3. Only part of the rows carry a size: once, few, many, or a class if the clone is expanded.

cdr3_aa clone_size v_call
ASRPDGMNTEAF - TRBV27
SVSDRGYEQF once TRBV29-1
ASSESWTGGLPVQY - TRBV10-1
ASSAGTGSNEQY once TRBV19
ASSLALMGEGTEAF - TRBV7-2
ASSVGAGNEKLF - TRBV6-1
ASSLQVRETQY - TRBV27
ASSQGAGGINSPLH - TRBV5-1
SARDGETQY - TRBV20-1
SVGWSYEQY once TRBV29-1
AWSVTDAYEQY - TRBV30
SVEVTPGDIQY - TRBV29-1
ASYSGQGIADGYT - TRBV30
SVGGVGTEAF - TRBV29-1
ATSRGHGGGNEQF - TRBV15
ASSLSIGTNTEAF - TRBV5-1
ASSQALAGGNEQF - TRBV4-3
ASSGTPTGVGYGYT once TRBV6-1
ASREQDYGYT - TRBV7-9
ASKGRGLLEAF - TRBV6-5
ASSLGGGGSENEQF - TRBV5-1
ASSLGQGAETQY - TRBV7-7
ASSLGGPYEQY - TRBV7-9
ASSRDRGKRETQY - TRBV11-2
ASSQQGQGYGYT - TRBV7-9
ASSLGWYRGTRSYNEQF - TRBV7-9
ASSIRGSWDTQY - TRBV11-2
ASRARQGNQPQH - TRBV10-1
ASSLRDTTYEQY - TRBV7-2
ASSDLSYEQY once TRBV6-1
ASGLITGTVYNEQF - TRBV12-5
ASSVDEYYGYT - TRBV9
ASSQDRGGYTDTQY - TRBV4-3
AWIQDRGAGELF - TRBV30
ASSMGLNYEQY - TRBV19
ASSPDTNEQF - TRBV4-3
ASSSQGSNEQY - TRBV7-9
ASSQDLGDTYNSPLH - TRBV4-1
ASSPVASWAPPTQY - TRBV7-9
ASSQGSSGGLTYEQY - TRBV4-1
ASSYSGKGRSYEQY few TRBV6-5
SVGTDGYT few TRBV29-1